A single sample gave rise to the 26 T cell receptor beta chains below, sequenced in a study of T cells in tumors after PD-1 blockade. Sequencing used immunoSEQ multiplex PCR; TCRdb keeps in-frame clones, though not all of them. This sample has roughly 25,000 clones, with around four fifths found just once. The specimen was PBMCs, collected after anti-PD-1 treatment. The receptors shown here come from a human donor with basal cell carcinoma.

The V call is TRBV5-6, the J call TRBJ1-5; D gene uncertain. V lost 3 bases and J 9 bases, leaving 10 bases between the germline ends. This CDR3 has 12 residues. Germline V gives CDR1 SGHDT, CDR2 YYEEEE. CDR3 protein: CASSSIDGPQHF. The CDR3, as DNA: TGTGCCAGCAGCTCGATTGACGGGCCCCAGCATTTT.

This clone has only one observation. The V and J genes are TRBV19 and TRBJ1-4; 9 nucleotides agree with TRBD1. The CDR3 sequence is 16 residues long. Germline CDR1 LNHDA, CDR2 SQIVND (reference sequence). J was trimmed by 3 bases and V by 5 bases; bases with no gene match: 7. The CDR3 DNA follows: TGTGCCAGTAGTCCGGGACAGGGTAGAGCTAATGAAAAACTGTTTTTT. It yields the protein CASSPGQGRANEKLFF.

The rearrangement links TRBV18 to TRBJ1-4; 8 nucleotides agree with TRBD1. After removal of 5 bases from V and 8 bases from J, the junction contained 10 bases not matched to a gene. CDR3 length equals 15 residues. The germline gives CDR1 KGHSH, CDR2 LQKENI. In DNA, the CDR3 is TGTGCCAGCTCAACCGGGACAGGTTTGGGCGAAAAACTGTTTTTT. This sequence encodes CASSTGTGLGEKLFF.

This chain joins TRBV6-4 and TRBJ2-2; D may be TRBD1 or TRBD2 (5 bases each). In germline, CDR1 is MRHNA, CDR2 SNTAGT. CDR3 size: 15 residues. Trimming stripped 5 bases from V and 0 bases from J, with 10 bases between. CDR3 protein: CASSTGTSNTGELFF. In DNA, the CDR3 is TGTGCCAGCAGTACTGGGACGTCGAACACCGGGGAGCTGTTTTTT.

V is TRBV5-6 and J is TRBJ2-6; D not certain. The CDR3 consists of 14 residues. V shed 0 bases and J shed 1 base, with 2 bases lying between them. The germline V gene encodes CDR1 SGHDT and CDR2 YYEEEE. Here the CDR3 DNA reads TGTGCCAGCAGCTTGGCATCTGGGGCCAACGTCCTGACTTTC. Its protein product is CASSLASGANVLTF.

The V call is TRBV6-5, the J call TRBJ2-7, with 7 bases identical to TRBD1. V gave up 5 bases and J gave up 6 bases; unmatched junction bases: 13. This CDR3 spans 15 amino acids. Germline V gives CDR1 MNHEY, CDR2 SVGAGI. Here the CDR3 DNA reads TGTGCCAGCAGTCCCACGTGGGACAGTGCTACCGAGCAGTACTTC. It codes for CASSPTWDSATEQYF.

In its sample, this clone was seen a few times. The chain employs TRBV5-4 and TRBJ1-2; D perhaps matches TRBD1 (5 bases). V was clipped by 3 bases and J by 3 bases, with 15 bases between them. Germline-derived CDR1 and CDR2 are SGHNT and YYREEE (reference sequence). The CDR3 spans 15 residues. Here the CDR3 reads CASSSKPDSHYGYTF. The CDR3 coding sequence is TGTGCCAGCAGCTCCAAACCCGACAGCCACTATGGCTACACCTTC.

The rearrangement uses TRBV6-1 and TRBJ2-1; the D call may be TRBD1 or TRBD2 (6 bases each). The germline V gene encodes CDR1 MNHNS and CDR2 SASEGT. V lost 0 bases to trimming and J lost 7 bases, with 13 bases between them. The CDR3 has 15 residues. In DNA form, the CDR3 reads TGTGCCAGCAGTGAAGCATCCGGGGGCCAGAATGAGCAGTTCTTC. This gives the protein CASSEASGGQNEQFF.

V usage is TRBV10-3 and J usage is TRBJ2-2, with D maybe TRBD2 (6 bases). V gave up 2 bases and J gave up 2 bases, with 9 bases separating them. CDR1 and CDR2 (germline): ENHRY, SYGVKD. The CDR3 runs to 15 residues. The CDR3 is CAISEGGSNTGELFF. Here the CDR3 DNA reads TGTGCCATCAGTGAGGGAGGGAGTAACACCGGGGAGCTGTTTTTT.

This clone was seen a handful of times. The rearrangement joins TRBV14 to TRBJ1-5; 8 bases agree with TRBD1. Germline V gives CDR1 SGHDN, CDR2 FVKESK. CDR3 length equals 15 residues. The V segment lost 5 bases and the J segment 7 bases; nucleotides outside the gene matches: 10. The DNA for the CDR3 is TGTGCCAGCAGCTCCGGGACAGGTCCCGGGCAGCCCCAGCATTTT. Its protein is CASSSGTGPGQPQHF.

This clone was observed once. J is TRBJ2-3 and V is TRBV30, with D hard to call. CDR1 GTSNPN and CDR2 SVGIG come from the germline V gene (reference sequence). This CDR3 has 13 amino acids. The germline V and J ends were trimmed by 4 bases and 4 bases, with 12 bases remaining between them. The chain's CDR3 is CAWNLLQADTQYF. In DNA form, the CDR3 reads TGTGCCTGGAATCTCTTGCAAGCAGATACGCAGTATTTT. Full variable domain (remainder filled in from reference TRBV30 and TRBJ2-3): SQTIHQWPATLVQPVGSPLSLECTVEGTSNPNLYWYRQAAGRGLQLLFYSVGIGQISSEVPQNLSASRPQDRQFILSSKKLLLSDSGFYLCAWNLLQADTQYFGPGTRLTVL.

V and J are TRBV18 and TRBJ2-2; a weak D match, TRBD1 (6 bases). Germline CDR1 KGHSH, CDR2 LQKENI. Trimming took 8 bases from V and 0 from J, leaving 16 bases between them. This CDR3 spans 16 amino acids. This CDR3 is CASLGQGQSNTGELFF. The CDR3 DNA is TGTGCCAGCCTGGGCCAGGGGCAATCGAACACCGGGGAGCTGTTTTTT.

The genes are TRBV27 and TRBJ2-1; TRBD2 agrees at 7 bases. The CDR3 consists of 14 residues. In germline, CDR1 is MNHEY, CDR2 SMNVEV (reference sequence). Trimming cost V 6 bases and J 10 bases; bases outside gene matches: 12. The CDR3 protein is CASRRTGGNGEQFF. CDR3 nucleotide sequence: TGTGCCAGCAGGAGAACGGGGGGAAATGGAGAGCAGTTCTTC.

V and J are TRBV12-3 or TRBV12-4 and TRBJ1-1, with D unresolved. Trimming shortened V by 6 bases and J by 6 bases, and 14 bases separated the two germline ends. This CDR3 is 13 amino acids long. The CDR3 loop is CASSPLGGAEAFF. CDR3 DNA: TGTGCCAGCAGCCCACTCGGTGGCGCTGAAGCTTTCTTT.

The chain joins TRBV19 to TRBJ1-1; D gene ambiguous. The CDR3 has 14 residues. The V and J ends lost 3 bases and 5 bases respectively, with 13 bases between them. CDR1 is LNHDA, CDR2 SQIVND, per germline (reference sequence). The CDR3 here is CASSIGQRITEAFF. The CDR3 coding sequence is TGTGCCAGTAGTATTGGGCAAAGAATTACTGAAGCTTTCTTT.

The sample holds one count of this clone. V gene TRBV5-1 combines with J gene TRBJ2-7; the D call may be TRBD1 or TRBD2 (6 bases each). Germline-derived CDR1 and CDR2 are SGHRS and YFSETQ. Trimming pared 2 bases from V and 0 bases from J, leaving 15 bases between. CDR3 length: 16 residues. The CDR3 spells CASSFGGQVSSYEQYF. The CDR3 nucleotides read TGCGCCAGCAGCTTTGGGGGGCAGGTATCCTCCTACGAGCAGTACTTC.

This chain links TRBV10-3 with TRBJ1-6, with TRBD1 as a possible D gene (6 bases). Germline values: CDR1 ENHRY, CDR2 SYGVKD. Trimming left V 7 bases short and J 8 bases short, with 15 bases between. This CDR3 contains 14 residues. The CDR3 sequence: CAITGGGSDSPLHF. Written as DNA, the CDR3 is TGTGCCATCACCGGAGGGGGTAGCGATTCACCCCTCCACTTT.

The CDR3 DNA reads as TGTGCCAGCAGCGCTACAACGACGGGACTAGGGGTAGATACGCAGTATTTT. Its protein product is CASSATTTGLGVDTQYF. The V call is TRBV5-5, the J call TRBJ2-3, with 8 positions matching TRBD2. The length of the CDR3 is 17 residues. Per germline, CDR1 SGHKS and CDR2 YYEKEE (reference sequence). V lost 4 bases, J lost 5 bases, and 15 bases stayed unmatched.

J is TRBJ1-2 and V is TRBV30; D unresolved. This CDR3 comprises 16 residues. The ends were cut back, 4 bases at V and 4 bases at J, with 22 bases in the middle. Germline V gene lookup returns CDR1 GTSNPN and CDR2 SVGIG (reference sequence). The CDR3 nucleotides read TGTGCCTGGACTCCCCGGAGAGGACCCACCATCTATGGCTACACCTTC. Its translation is CAWTPRRGPTIYGYTF.

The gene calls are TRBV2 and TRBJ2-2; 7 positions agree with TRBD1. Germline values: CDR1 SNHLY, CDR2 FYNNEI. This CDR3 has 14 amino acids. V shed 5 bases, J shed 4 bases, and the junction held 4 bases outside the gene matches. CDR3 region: CASSLHRGTGELFF. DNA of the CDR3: TGTGCCAGCAGTTTACACAGGGGCACCGGGGAGCTGTTTTTT.

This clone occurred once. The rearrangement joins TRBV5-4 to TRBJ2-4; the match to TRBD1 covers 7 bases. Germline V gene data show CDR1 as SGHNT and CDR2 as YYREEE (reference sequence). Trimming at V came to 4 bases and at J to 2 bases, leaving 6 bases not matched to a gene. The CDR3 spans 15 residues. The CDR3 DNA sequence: TGTGCCAGCAGCCCAGGGGGTCTAACCAAAAACATTCAGTACTTC. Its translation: CASSPGGLTKNIQYF.

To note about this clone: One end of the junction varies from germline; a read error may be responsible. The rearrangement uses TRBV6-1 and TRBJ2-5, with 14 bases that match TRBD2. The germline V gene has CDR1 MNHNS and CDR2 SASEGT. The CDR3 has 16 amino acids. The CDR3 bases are TGTGCCAGCAGAGAAGGACTAGCGGGGGGACAAGAGACCCAGTACTTC. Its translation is CASREGLAGGQETQYF.

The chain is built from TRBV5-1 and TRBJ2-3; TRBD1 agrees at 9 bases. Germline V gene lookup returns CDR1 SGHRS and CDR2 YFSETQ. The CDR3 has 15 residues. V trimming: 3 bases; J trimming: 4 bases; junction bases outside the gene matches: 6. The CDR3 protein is CASSSGTGHADTQYF. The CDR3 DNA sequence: TGCGCCAGCAGCTCGGGGACAGGGCACGCAGATACGCAGTATTTT.

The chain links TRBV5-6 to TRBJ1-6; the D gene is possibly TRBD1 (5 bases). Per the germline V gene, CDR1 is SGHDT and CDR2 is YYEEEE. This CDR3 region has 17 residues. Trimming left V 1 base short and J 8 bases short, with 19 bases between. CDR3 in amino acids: CASSLYIKGARDSPLHF. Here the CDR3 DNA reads TGTGCCAGCAGCTTGTACATCAAAGGGGCTAGGGATTCACCCCTCCACTTT.

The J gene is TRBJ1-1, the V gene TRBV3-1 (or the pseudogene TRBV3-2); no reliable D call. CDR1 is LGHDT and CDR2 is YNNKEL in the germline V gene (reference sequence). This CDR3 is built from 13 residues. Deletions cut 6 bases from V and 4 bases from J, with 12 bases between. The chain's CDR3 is CASSRKSGTEAFF. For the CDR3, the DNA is TGTGCCAGCAGTCGAAAGTCGGGCACTGAAGCTTTCTTT.

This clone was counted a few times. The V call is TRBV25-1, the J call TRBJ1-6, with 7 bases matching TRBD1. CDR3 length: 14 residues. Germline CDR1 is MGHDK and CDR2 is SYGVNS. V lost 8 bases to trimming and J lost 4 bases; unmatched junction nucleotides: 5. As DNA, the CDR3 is TGTGCCAGCGGCGGGACAGTGTATAATTCACCCCTCCACTTT. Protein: CASGGTVYNSPLHF.